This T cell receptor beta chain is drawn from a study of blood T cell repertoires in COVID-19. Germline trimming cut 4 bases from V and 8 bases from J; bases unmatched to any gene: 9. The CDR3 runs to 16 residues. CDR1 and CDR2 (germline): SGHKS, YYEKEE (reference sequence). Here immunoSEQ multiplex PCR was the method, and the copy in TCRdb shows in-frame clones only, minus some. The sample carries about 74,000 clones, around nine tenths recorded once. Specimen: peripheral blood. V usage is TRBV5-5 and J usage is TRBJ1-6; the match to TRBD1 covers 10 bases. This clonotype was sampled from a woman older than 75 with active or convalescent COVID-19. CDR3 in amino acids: CASSTRQGAWHSPLHF. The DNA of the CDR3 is TGTGCCAGCAGCACTCGACAGGGGGCCTGGCATTCACCCCTCCACTTT.